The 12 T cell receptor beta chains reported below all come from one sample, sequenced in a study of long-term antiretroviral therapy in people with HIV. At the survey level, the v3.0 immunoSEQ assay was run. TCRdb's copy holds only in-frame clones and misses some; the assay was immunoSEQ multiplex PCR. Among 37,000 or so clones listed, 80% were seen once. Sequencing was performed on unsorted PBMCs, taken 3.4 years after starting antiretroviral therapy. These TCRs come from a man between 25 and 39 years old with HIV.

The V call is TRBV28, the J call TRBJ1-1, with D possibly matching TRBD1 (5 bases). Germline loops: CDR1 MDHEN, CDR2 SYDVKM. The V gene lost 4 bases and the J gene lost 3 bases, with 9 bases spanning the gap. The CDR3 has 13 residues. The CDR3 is CASSSGGYTEAFF. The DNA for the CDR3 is TGTGCCAGCAGTTCGGGGGGGTACACTGAAGCTTTCTTT. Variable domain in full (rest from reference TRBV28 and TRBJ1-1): DVKVTQSSRYLVKRTGEKVFLECVQDMDHENMFWYRQDPGLGLRLIYFSYDVKMKEKGDIPEGYSVSREKKERFSLILESASTNQTSMYLCASSSGGYTEAFFGQGTRLTVV.

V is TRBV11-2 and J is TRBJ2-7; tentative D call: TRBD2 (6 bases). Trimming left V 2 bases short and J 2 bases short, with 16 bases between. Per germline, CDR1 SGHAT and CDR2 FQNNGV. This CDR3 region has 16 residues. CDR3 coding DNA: TGTGCCAGCAGCTTACCGCCCCCGGGACTTCCCTACGAGCAGTACTTC. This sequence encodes CASSLPPPGLPYEQYF.

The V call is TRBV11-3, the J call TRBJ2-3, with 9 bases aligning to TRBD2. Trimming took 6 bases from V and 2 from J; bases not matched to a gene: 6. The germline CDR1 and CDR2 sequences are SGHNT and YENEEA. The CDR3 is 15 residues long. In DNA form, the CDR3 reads TGTGCCAGCAGTCCCCGCGGGGGGGACACAGATACGCAGTATTTT. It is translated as CASSPRGGDTDTQYF.

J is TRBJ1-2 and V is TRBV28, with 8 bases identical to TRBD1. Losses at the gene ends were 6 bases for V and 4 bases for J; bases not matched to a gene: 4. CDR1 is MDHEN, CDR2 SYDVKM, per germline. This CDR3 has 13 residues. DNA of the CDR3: TGTGCCAGCAGGACAGGGGAAGGCTATGGCTACACCTTC. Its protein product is CASRTGEGYGYTF.

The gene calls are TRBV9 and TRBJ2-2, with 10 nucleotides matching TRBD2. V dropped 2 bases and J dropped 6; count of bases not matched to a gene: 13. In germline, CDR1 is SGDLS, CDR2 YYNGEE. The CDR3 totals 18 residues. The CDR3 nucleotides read TGTGCCAGCAGCGTTGCTTCACTAGCGGGAAGAGGGGCCGGGGAGCTGTTTTTT. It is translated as CASSVASLAGRGAGELFF.

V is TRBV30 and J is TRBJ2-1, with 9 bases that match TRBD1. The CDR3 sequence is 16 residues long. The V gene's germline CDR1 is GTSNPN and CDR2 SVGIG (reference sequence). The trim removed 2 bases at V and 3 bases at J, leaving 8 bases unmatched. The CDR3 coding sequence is TGTGCCTGGAGTCCCCAGGGACAGGGTAACTACAATGAGCAGTTCTTC. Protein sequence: CAWSPQGQGNYNEQFF.

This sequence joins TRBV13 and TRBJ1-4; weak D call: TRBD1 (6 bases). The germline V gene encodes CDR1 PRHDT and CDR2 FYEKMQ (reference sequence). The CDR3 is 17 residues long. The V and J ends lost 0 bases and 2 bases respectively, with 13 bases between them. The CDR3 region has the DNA TGTGCCAGCAGCTTAGGGGGGGCCGGTGTGACTAATGAAAAACTGTTTTTT. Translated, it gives CASSLGGAGVTNEKLFF.

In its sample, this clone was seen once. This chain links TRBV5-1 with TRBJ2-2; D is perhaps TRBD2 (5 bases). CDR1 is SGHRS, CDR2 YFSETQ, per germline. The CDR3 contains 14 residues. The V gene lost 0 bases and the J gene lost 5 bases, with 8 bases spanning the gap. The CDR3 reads CASSLAGVTGELFF. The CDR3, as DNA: TGCGCCAGCAGCTTGGCCGGGGTGACCGGGGAGCTGTTTTTT.

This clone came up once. The CDR3 sequence is CASSPIGVTAYEQYF. The CDR3 DNA reads as TGTGCCAGCAGCCCAATAGGAGTTACGGCCTACGAGCAGTACTTC. This rearrangement joins TRBV6-5 to TRBJ2-7; the D is unclear. V lost 6 bases and J 2 bases, leaving 17 bases between the germline ends. The V gene's germline CDR1 is MNHEY and CDR2 SVGAGI. This CDR3 is built from 15 residues.

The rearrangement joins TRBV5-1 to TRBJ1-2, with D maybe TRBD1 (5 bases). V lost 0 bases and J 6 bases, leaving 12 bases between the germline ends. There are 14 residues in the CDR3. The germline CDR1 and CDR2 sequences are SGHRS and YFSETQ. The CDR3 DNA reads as TGCGCCAGCAGCTTGGTCCCCCCAGGGAATGGCTACACCTTC. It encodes CASSLVPPGNGYTF.

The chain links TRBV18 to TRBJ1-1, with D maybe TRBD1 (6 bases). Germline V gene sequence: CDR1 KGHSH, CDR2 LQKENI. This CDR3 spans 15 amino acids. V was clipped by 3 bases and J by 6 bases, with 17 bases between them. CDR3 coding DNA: TGTGCCAGCTCACCCTTCGGGACAACGACCTCTGAAGCTTTCTTT. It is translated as CASSPFGTTTSEAFF.

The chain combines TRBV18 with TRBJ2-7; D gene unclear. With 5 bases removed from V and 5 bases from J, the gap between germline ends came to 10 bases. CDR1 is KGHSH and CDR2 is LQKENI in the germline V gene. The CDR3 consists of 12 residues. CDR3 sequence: CASSVARDEQYF. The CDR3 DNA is TGTGCCAGCTCAGTGGCTCGGGACGAGCAGTACTTC.